This entry lists 18 T cell receptor beta chains sequenced from one sample in a study of shared clonotypes between healthy human individuals. Sequencing was performed with immunoSEQ multiplex PCR; in TCRdb, only in-frame clones are kept and a portion is missing. The data contain about 1 million clones, roughly 75% of them singletons. Source material: memory CD4+ T cells sorted from blood. Indicated subset: CD45RA-negative fraction. These receptors all stem from a man in his late teens or twenties in good health.

The rearrangement joins TRBV11-2 to TRBJ1-1; 7 bases map to TRBD1. The CDR3 has 14 residues. Per germline, CDR1 SGHAT and CDR2 FQNNGV. The V gene end was trimmed by 7 bases and the J gene end by 4 bases; junction bases not matched to a gene: 9. CDR3 DNA: TGTGCCAGCAATCAGGGGGGACGAGGCACTGAAGCTTTCTTT. Amino acid sequence: CASNQGGRGTEAFF.

The CDR3 DNA reads as TGCGCCAGCAGCAGGGCCCCCCCTAGCACAGATACGCAGTATTTT. Translation: CASSRAPPSTDTQYF. The gene calls are TRBV5-1 and TRBJ2-3; D uncertain. The CDR3 contains 15 residues. Germline V lookup: CDR1 SGHRS, CDR2 YFSETQ. The ends were cut back, 4 bases at V and 0 bases at J, with 12 bases in the middle.

This clone was detected only once. The chain is built from TRBV5-6 and TRBJ2-7, with 11 bases aligning to TRBD2. The V gene's germline CDR1 is SGHDT and CDR2 YYEEEE. The length of the CDR3 is 18 residues. V was clipped by 1 base and J by 4 bases; unmatched bases: 13. The CDR3 protein is CASSLFPGTSGPIYEQYF. CDR3 nucleotides: TGTGCCAGCAGCTTGTTCCCGGGGACTAGCGGTCCTATTTACGAGCAGTACTTC. Full variable domain (remainder filled in from reference TRBV5-6 and TRBJ2-7): DAGVTQSPTHLIKTRGQQVTLRCSPKSGHDTVSWYQQALGQGPQFIFQYYEEEERQRGNFPDRFSGHQFPNYSSELNVNALLLGDSALYLCASSLFPGTSGPIYEQYFGPGTRLTVT.

The chain links TRBV12-1 to TRBJ2-5; TRBD1, the D gene given by the table, was not confirmed from the DNA. TRBV12-1 has pseudogene status. The CDR3 runs to 13 residues. In nucleotides, the CDR3 is TGTGCCAGCAGCTTCAGACAGAAAGAGACCCAGTACTTC. As protein: CASSFRQKETQYF.

Only one count was recorded for this clone. The chain couples TRBV7-2 to TRBJ2-7; TRBD2 aligns across 8 bases. This CDR3 spans 14 amino acids. The germline gives CDR1 SGHTA, CDR2 FQGNSA. Trimming removed 6 bases from V and 2 bases from J; junction bases left unmatched: 6. In DNA, the CDR3 is TGTGCCAGCAGGATCACTAGCGGTACCTACGAGCAGTACTTC. Protein: CASRITSGTYEQYF.

This clone was counted only a few times. The rearrangement joins TRBV11-2 to TRBJ1-3; D is uncertain. The CDR3 contains 15 residues. Trimming took 4 bases from V and 4 from J, leaving 14 bases between them. CDR1 is SGHAT, CDR2 FQNNGV, per germline. In DNA, the CDR3 is TGTGCCAGCAGCTCCCGACTCTCTAAGGGAAACACCATATATTTT. This encodes CASSSRLSKGNTIYF.

The chain employs TRBV5-1 and TRBJ1-4; D is ambiguous. The CDR3 loop spans 18 amino acids. CDR1 is SGHRS and CDR2 is YFSETQ in the germline V gene. Trimming took 4 bases from V and 0 from J, leaving 19 bases between them. The CDR3 coding sequence is TGCGCCAGCAGCATGACCCTAAACTACGGAACAACTAATGAAAAACTGTTTTTT. Translating gives CASSMTLNYGTTNEKLFF.

CDR3 DNA sequence: TGTGCCAGCAGCGTGACAGGGGGATTTGGCTACACCTTC. Translated, it gives CASSVTGGFGYTF. This chain connects TRBV7-9 to TRBJ1-2, with TRBD1 matching over 9 bases. The germline V gene encodes CDR1 SEHNR and CDR2 FQNEAQ (reference sequence). The CDR3 totals 13 residues. Trimming took 5 bases from V and 7 from J; bases not matched to a gene: 5.

The chain recombines TRBV5-1 with TRBJ2-1, with D maybe TRBD2 (5 bases). The CDR3 length is 13 residues. V lost 3 bases and J lost 9, with 13 bases in between. The germline gives CDR1 SGHRS, CDR2 YFSETQ. CDR3 DNA: TGCGCCAGCAGCTCCGAGGGATGGGGTGAGCAGTTCTTC. Protein product: CASSSEGWGEQFF.

V usage is TRBV7-3 and J usage is TRBJ2-7; 7 positions match TRBD1. Losses at the gene ends were 5 bases for V and 1 base for J; bases not matched to a gene: 11. CDR1 is SGHTA, CDR2 FQGTGA, per germline. The CDR3 sequence is 16 residues long. CDR3 loop: CASSPLARDRSYEQYF. Written as DNA, the CDR3 is TGTGCCAGCAGCCCACTGGCACGGGACAGATCCTACGAGCAGTACTTC.

This chain links TRBV28 with TRBJ2-3, with D perhaps TRBD1 (6 bases). V was pared by 6 bases and J by 1 base, with 14 bases between. The CDR3 spans 15 residues. From germline, CDR1 is MDHEN and CDR2 SYDVKM. DNA for the CDR3: TGTGCCAGCAGCTCCCGGAGACAGGGCACAGATACGCAGTATTTT. Its translation is CASSSRRQGTDTQYF.

This clone was seen more than once but under ten times. This chain joins TRBV28 and TRBJ1-5; TRBD1 matches at 10 bases. This CDR3 is 14 amino acids long. The V gene's germline CDR1 is MDHEN and CDR2 SYDVKM. The trim removed 6 bases at V and 5 bases at J, leaving 4 bases unmatched. The CDR3 here is CASRGGQGYQPQHF. The CDR3 bases are TGTGCCAGCAGGGGGGGACAGGGGTATCAGCCCCAGCATTTT.

The V call is TRBV5-4, the J call TRBJ2-5; 9 nucleotides match TRBD1. CDR3 length: 15 residues. Germline CDR1 reads SGHNT; CDR2 reads YYREEE (reference sequence). V trimming: 4 bases; J trimming: 2 bases; junction bases outside the gene matches: 6. The CDR3 protein is CASSHQQGAQETQYF. CDR3 sequence (DNA): TGTGCCAGCAGCCACCAACAGGGGGCTCAAGAGACCCAGTACTTC.

The CDR3 sequence is CSAAGGTEAFF. In nucleotides, the CDR3 is TGCAGTGCAGCAGGGGGAACTGAAGCTTTCTTT. The chain carries TRBV20-1 and TRBJ1-1; 7 nucleotides match TRBD1. The CDR3 length is 11 residues. Per the germline V gene, CDR1 is DFQATT and CDR2 is SNEGSKA (reference sequence). The V and J ends lost 6 bases and 5 bases, in that order; junction bases with no gene match: 3.

The rearrangement links TRBV6-4 to TRBJ2-3; D is uncertain. CDR1 and CDR2 from the germline V gene are MRHNA and SNTAGT. Trimming cost V 0 bases and J 4 bases, with 11 bases left between them. The CDR3 consists of 15 residues. CDR3 in amino acids: CASSDSPSESDTQYF. As DNA, the CDR3 is TGTGCCAGCAGTGACTCGCCAAGCGAATCAGATACGCAGTATTTT.

This clone was counted a few times. This chain connects TRBV15 to TRBJ1-2; D gene uncertain. Per the germline V gene, CDR1 is LNHNV and CDR2 is YYDKDF (reference sequence). V was trimmed by 2 bases and J by 4 bases, leaving 11 bases between them. The CDR3 contains 14 residues. The CDR3 spells CATSRQTQAYGYTF. The CDR3 region has the DNA TGTGCCACCAGCAGACAGACCCAGGCCTATGGCTACACCTTC.

The V and J genes are TRBV4-1 and TRBJ2-7; 9 bases line up with TRBD2. The germline V gene encodes CDR1 MGHRA and CDR2 YSYEKL. The CDR3 has 17 amino acids. The trim removed 4 bases at V and 3 bases at J, leaving 13 bases unmatched. The DNA for the CDR3 is TGCGCCAGCAGCCCCCAAGAGGGGTTAGCGGGGGTCTACGAGCAGTACTTC. Translating it yields CASSPQEGLAGVYEQYF.

This clone was observed a handful of times. CDR3 coding DNA: TGTGCCAGCAGCTTGGGAGGGGAAGAGACCCAGTACTTC. It specifies CASSLGGEETQYF. The rearrangement joins TRBV11-3 to TRBJ2-5, with 7 nucleotides matching TRBD2. The CDR3 has 13 residues. V lost 3 bases and J lost 3; bases outside the gene matches: 1. The germline V gene encodes CDR1 SGHNT and CDR2 YENEEA.